This T cell receptor beta chain was documented in a study of beta chain features in type 1 diabetes. Sorting based on CD45RO/CCR7/CD25/CD127/CD95/CD27 separated CD4+ naive, central memory, regulatory and stem cell-like memory cells. As for this clone: Its antigen is currently unknown.

Regarding the study as a whole: Shorter TCRB CDR3s, moderately but significantly so, were found in Type 1 diabetes patients in all four CD4+ subsets. In the patient group, naive, central memory and Treg TCRB repertoires seemed more alike than in the healthy donor group.

All of the isolated RNA was reverse transcribed, so expressed TCRB transcripts were sequenced. Clones were read by immunoSEQ multiplex PCR, and TCRdb kept only the in-frame ones, dropping some. The sample carries under 800,000 clones, about 14% recorded once. The V segment lost 4 bases and the J segment 3 bases; nucleotides outside the gene matches: 0. Per the germline V gene, CDR1 is SGHVS and CDR2 is FQNEAQ. The length of the CDR3 is 14 residues. Sequencing was carried out using naive CD4+ T cells from blood. This rearrangement joins TRBV7-8 to TRBJ2-1; 10 nucleotides align to TRBD2. The receptor was derived from a man younger than 35 in good health. CDR3 sequence: CASSSSGSYNEQFF. The CDR3 region has the DNA TGTGCCAGCAGCTCTAGCGGGAGCTACAATGAGCAGTTCTTC.